These 9 T cell receptor beta chains came from one sample sequenced in a study of siplizumab effects on memory and regulatory T cells. Generated by immunoSEQ multiplex PCR, the TCRdb table keeps only in-frame clones and is missing some. The sample lists approximately 90,000 clones; around 94% were seen once. The sequenced sample consisted of non-Treg CD4+ T cells sorted from blood. These receptors were taken from a human donor in good health.

In nucleotides, the CDR3 is TGTGCCAGCAGCGCCCGATCTTGGAACAATGAGCAGTTCTTC. This translates into CASSARSWNNEQFF. The rearrangement uses TRBV9 and TRBJ2-1; D not resolved. The V and J ends lost 3 bases and 5 bases respectively, with 12 bases between them. CDR1 is SGDLS, CDR2 YYNGEE, per germline. The CDR3 length is 14 residues.

The chain recombines TRBV6-6 with TRBJ2-5; 7 bases are shared with TRBD2. Per the germline V gene, CDR1 is MNHNY and CDR2 is SVGAGI (reference sequence). V lost 6 bases and J lost 4; bases outside the gene matches: 2. This CDR3 has 12 amino acids. CDR3 nucleotide sequence: TGTGCCAGCAGAGCGGGGTCAGAGACCCAGTACTTC. Translated: CASRAGSETQYF.

The V gene is TRBV6-5, the J gene TRBJ2-5, with 8 bases fitting TRBD1. CDR1 and CDR2 (germline): MNHEY, SVGAGI. V shed 4 bases, J shed 5 bases, and the junction held 6 bases outside the gene matches. CDR3 length equals 14 residues. CDR3 bases: TGTGCCAGCAGTTCACCAGGGGGCGAGGAGACCCAGTACTTC. Protein product: CASSSPGGEETQYF.

The rearrangement links TRBV30 to TRBJ1-6; maybe TRBD1 (5 bases). The CDR3 loop spans 16 amino acids. Germline V gene sequence: CDR1 GTSNPN, CDR2 SVGIG (reference sequence). Trimming stripped 2 bases from V and 6 bases from J, with 17 bases between. CDR3: CAWSPGSTRPNSPLHF. The CDR3 bases are TGTGCCTGGAGTCCAGGGAGTACCCGTCCTAATTCACCCCTCCACTTT. The complete variable domain, with remaining parts taken from reference TRBV30 and TRBJ1-6, reads SQTIHQWPATLVQPVGSPLSLECTVEGTSNPNLYWYRQAAGRGLQLLFYSVGIGQISSEVPQNLSASRPQDRQFILSSKKLLLSDSGFYLCAWSPGSTRPNSPLHFGNGTRLTVT.

This chain uses TRBV14 with TRBJ1-1; D gene uncertain. The CDR3 is made up of 14 amino acids. V lost 3 bases to trimming and J lost 3 bases, with 11 bases between them. The germline V gene has CDR1 SGHDN and CDR2 FVKESK. CDR3 loop: CASSHLGRDTEAFF. The CDR3 bases are TGTGCCAGCAGCCATTTGGGCAGAGACACTGAAGCTTTCTTT.

The chain couples TRBV5-5 to TRBJ2-7; 8 bases line up with TRBD2. Looked up from germline, CDR1 is SGHKS and CDR2 is YYEKEE (reference sequence). The V and J ends lost 0 bases and 4 bases, in that order; junction bases with no gene match: 9. The CDR3 sequence is 16 residues long. CDR3 loop: CASSLGIAGYWYEQYF. The CDR3 nucleotides read TGTGCCAGCAGCTTGGGAATAGCGGGGTATTGGTACGAGCAGTACTTC.

Regarding this clone: Other DNA sequences in this sample translate to the same CDR3. Here the CDR3 reads CAWSVRETQYF. CDR3 DNA: TGTGCCTGGAGTGTACGAGAGACCCAGTACTTC. The chain employs TRBV30 and TRBJ2-5; D gene ambiguous. Germline V CDR1 and CDR2: GTSNPN, SVGIG (reference sequence). Trimming pared 0 bases from V and 4 bases from J, leaving 3 bases between. This CDR3 has 11 residues.

The genes are TRBV27 and TRBJ2-1; D gene uncertain. Looked up from germline, CDR1 is MNHEY and CDR2 is SMNVEV (reference sequence). The CDR3 extends over 13 amino acids. V shed 7 bases and J shed 8 bases, with 15 bases lying between them. CDR3 nucleotides: TGTGCCAGCATCGGCAGAAAGACTGATGAGCAGTTCTTC. Its translation: CASIGRKTDEQFF.

This sequence joins TRBV5-1 and TRBJ2-5, with D perhaps matching TRBD1 (6 bases). Germline values: CDR1 SGHRS, CDR2 YFSETQ. This CDR3 region has 16 residues. V lost 0 bases, J lost 5 bases, and 17 bases lay in between. The CDR3: CASSLAVNRASETQYF. The DNA of the CDR3 is TGCGCCAGCAGCTTGGCCGTCAACAGGGCGAGTGAGACCCAGTACTTC.